The 29 T cell receptor beta chains below were found in one sample sequenced in a study of CD8+ T cells in alopecia areata. This sample's treatment: oral pan-JAK inhibitor, 5-10 mg twice daily. Reverse transcription of extracted RNA yielded cDNA, which provided the sequencing template. Repertoires were generated with immunoSEQ multiplex PCR, while TCRdb's copy carries only in-frame clones and drops some. The sample holds 60,000 to 85,000 clones, around 61% seen once. Sequencing used CD8+ T cells sorted from blood, obtained at week 24, from a patient treated with tofacitinib. The receptors were sampled from a human donor with alopecia areata.

This clone appeared a single time. The chain employs TRBV7-9 and TRBJ2-7, with D possibly being TRBD1 or TRBD2 (5 bases each). Between the trimmed V and J ends, which lost 4 bases and 2 bases, there was a span of 18 bases. The CDR3 is made up of 16 amino acids. Germline loops: CDR1 SEHNR, CDR2 FQNEAQ (reference sequence). CDR3 sequence (DNA): TGTGCCAGCAGCTCCAGGTCCGGGACGGAAGCCTACGAGCAGTACTTC. It codes for CASSSRSGTEAYEQYF. Together with reference TRBV7-9 and TRBJ2-7, the CDR3 gives the full variable domain: DTGVSQNPRHKITKRGQNVTFRCDPISEHNRLYWYRQTLGQGPEFLTYFQNEAQLEKSRLLSDRFSAERPKGSFSTLEIQRTEQGDSAMYLCASSSRSGTEAYEQYFGPGTRLTVT.

The V call is TRBV13, the J call TRBJ2-1; tentatively, D is TRBD1 or TRBD2 (5 bases each). The V and J ends lost 5 bases and 8 bases respectively, with 19 bases between them. Germline CDR1 is PRHDT and CDR2 is FYEKMQ (reference sequence). The CDR3 contains 15 residues. The CDR3 nucleotides read TGTGCCAGCAGCCTGATCGGGACGGCGGGCGATGAGCAGTTCTTC. Translating it yields CASSLIGTAGDEQFF.

The chain uses TRBV7-6 and TRBJ1-6, with 9 bases that match TRBD1. The ends lost 4 bases at V and 7 bases at J; junction bases unmatched: 2. This CDR3 spans 14 amino acids. Germline assignment: CDR1 SGHVS and CDR2 FNYEAQ. CDR3 sequence: CASSSGQGNSPLHF. Written as DNA, the CDR3 is TGTGCCAGCAGCTCGGGACAGGGCAATTCACCCCTCCACTTT.

This clone was detected only a few times. The rearrangement uses TRBV14 and TRBJ2-7, with D hard to call. This CDR3 has 12 amino acids. The germline V and J ends were trimmed by 1 base and 5 bases, with 6 bases remaining between them. Germline-derived CDR1 and CDR2 are SGHDN and FVKESK. The CDR3 sequence is CASSQVINEQYF. The CDR3 DNA reads as TGTGCCAGCAGCCAAGTAATCAACGAGCAGTACTTC.

The chain uses TRBV4-3 and TRBJ2-7; no reliable D call. This CDR3 region has 16 residues. Germline V gene lookup returns CDR1 LGHNA and CDR2 YSLEER. V lost 1 base to trimming and J lost 0 bases, with 13 bases between them. The CDR3 sequence: CASSQGALGASYEQYF. The CDR3 DNA follows: TGCGCCAGCAGCCAAGGGGCTTTGGGTGCCTCCTACGAGCAGTACTTC.

The gene calls are TRBV7-9 and TRBJ1-2; maybe TRBD1 (6 bases). CDR1 and CDR2 (germline): SEHNR, FQNEAQ (reference sequence). V was clipped by 5 bases and J by 8 bases, with 24 bases between them. This CDR3 has 16 residues. The CDR3 protein is CASSIGQTSLSGGYTF. The CDR3 DNA reads as TGTGCCAGCAGCATCGGACAGACGTCGCTATCGGGGGGCTACACCTTC.

The rearrangement joins TRBV4-1 to TRBJ1-5; tentatively, D is TRBD1 (6 bases). Germline V gene data show CDR1 as MGHRA and CDR2 as YSYEKL. V lost 0 bases, J lost 3 bases, and 12 bases lay in between. This CDR3 is built from 16 residues. The CDR3 sequence: CASSQDRDIDNQPQHF. The CDR3 bases are TGCGCCAGCAGCCAAGACCGGGACATTGACAATCAGCCCCAGCATTTT.

J is TRBJ2-3 and V is TRBV4-1; the match to TRBD2 covers 16 bases. Germline-derived CDR1 and CDR2 are MGHRA and YSYEKL. This CDR3 has 15 residues. The V and J ends lost 4 bases and 6 bases, in that order; junction bases with no gene match: 1. The CDR3 nucleotides read TGCGCCAGCAGCCTGGGACTAGCGGGGGGGGATACGCAGTATTTT. This gives the protein CASSLGLAGGDTQYF.

J is TRBJ2-5 and V is TRBV7-8, with 10 bases that match TRBD1. The germline CDR1 and CDR2 sequences are SGHVS and FQNEAQ. The CDR3 length is 17 residues. With 1 base clipped from V and 3 bases from J, the junction kept 8 bases outside the gene matches. This CDR3 reads CASSLEQGGQGKETQYF. The CDR3 nucleotides are TGTGCCAGCAGCTTAGAGCAGGGGGGACAGGGGAAAGAGACCCAGTACTTC.

The chain has TRBV5-1 and TRBJ1-1; no firm D call. Germline CDR1 and CDR2: SGHRS and YFSETQ. The CDR3 loop spans 12 amino acids. Trimming removed 2 bases from V and 1 base from J, with 3 bases in between. The CDR3 sequence: CASSFENTEAFF. In DNA form, the CDR3 reads TGCGCCAGCAGCTTCGAGAACACTGAAGCTTTCTTT.

The table lists this clone with a few counts. The chain couples TRBV5-1 to TRBJ2-1; 7 bases fit TRBD1. Germline-derived CDR1 and CDR2 are SGHRS and YFSETQ. The J segment lost 9 bases and the V segment lost 4 bases, leaving 13 bases of the junction unmatched. The CDR3 has 15 residues. CDR3: CASSLRGGRAGEQFF. For the CDR3, the DNA is TGCGCCAGCAGCCTAAGAGGGGGCCGTGCGGGTGAGCAGTTCTTC.

This clone was seen a few times. The rearrangement uses TRBV25-1 and TRBJ2-3; 9 nucleotides agree with TRBD1. The germline V gene encodes CDR1 MGHDK and CDR2 SYGVNS. Germline trimming cut 1 base from V and 1 base from J; bases unmatched to any gene: 0. The CDR3 runs to 15 residues. The CDR3 region is CASSEWDRGTDTQYF. The CDR3 bases are TGTGCCAGCAGTGAATGGGACAGGGGCACAGATACGCAGTATTTT. Full variable domain (rest looked up from reference TRBV25-1 and TRBJ2-3): EADIYQTPRYLVIGTGKKITLECSQTMGHDKMYWYQQDPGMELHLIHYSYGVNSTEKGDLSSESTVSRIRTEHFPLTLESARPSHTSQYLCASSEWDRGTDTQYFGPGTRLTVL.

This clone was seen a handful of times. This sequence joins TRBV6-1 and TRBJ2-7; TRBD1 agrees at 7 bases. Germline CDR1 is MNHNS and CDR2 is SASEGT. The CDR3 extends over 13 amino acids. V lost 10 bases, J lost 0 bases, and 6 bases stayed unmatched. This CDR3 reads CATETGSSYEQYF. CDR3 coding DNA: TGTGCCACCGAGACAGGGAGCTCCTACGAGCAGTACTTC.

This sequence joins TRBV13 and TRBJ2-3; perhaps TRBD2 as D (5 bases). V was shortened by 2 bases and J by 0 bases, with 12 bases between the two germline ends. The germline V gene encodes CDR1 PRHDT and CDR2 FYEKMQ (reference sequence). This CDR3 spans 16 amino acids. The CDR3 protein is CASSLLEGQSTDTQYF. DNA for the CDR3: TGTGCCAGCAGCTTACTCGAGGGTCAAAGCACAGATACGCAGTATTTT.

V usage is TRBV5-1 and J usage is TRBJ2-7; D not resolved. Trimming took 4 bases from V and 3 from J, leaving 5 bases between them. Germline loops: CDR1 SGHRS, CDR2 YFSETQ. CDR3 length: 11 amino acids. The CDR3 coding sequence is TGCGCCAGCAGCGACTTCTACGAGCAGTACTTC. Its protein product is CASSDFYEQYF.

In this sample, this clone turned up a few times. The genes are TRBV27 and TRBJ2-5, with D possibly being TRBD1 (6 bases). The CDR3 is 16 amino acids. Trimming shortened V by 1 base and J by 1 base, and 13 bases separated the two germline ends. CDR1 MNHEY and CDR2 SMNVEV come from the germline V gene (reference sequence). CDR3 coding DNA: TGTGCCAGCAGTTTATTGAACAGGGCTGGCCAAGAGACCCAGTACTTC. It is translated as CASSLLNRAGQETQYF.

This chain uses TRBV4-1 with TRBJ2-7; D is perhaps TRBD1 or TRBD2 (5 bases each). V lost 1 base and J 2 bases, leaving 9 bases between the germline ends. Germline lookup yields CDR1 MGHRA and CDR2 YSYEKL. The CDR3 totals 14 residues. The CDR3: CASSQGWGTYEQYF. CDR3 bases: TGCGCCAGCAGCCAAGGGTGGGGGACCTACGAGCAGTACTTC.

V is TRBV4-1 and J is TRBJ2-7; tentatively, D is TRBD1 or TRBD2 (5 bases each). CDR3 length: 15 residues. V dropped 0 bases and J dropped 4 bases, with 13 bases sitting between them. CDR1 and CDR2 (germline): MGHRA, YSYEKL. CDR3 sequence reads: CASSQDLGGRYEQYF. The DNA for the CDR3 is TGCGCCAGCAGCCAAGATCTTGGGGGAAGGTACGAGCAGTACTTC.

The J gene is TRBJ1-2, the V gene TRBV2, with 9 bases aligning to TRBD1. This CDR3 spans 16 amino acids. The germline CDR1 and CDR2 sequences are SNHLY and FYNNEI. Trimming cost V 7 bases and J 0 bases; bases outside gene matches: 9. The CDR3 reads CASKTGTGTSNYGYTF. The DNA of the CDR3 is TGTGCCAGCAAAACCGGGACAGGGACCTCTAACTATGGCTACACCTTC.

This clone appeared a few times. In DNA, the CDR3 is TGCGCCAGCAGCTTCAGGACAGGGGATGGAAACACCATATATTTT. It codes for CASSFRTGDGNTIYF. V gene TRBV5-1 combines with J gene TRBJ1-3; TRBD1 aligns across 9 bases. Germline lookup yields CDR1 SGHRS and CDR2 YFSETQ. This CDR3 spans 15 amino acids. J gave up 3 bases and V 2 bases, and 3 bases lay outside the gene matches.

In this sample, this clone turned up many times. The chain recombines TRBV7-7 with TRBJ2-1; 8 nucleotides match TRBD1. CDR1 SSHAT and CDR2 FNYEAQ come from the germline V gene (reference sequence). V lost 5 bases and J lost 4; bases outside the gene matches: 10. The CDR3 length is 16 residues. CDR3 sequence: CASSPSGQGPYNEQFF. The CDR3 DNA reads TGTGCCAGCAGCCCCTCCGGACAGGGTCCATACAATGAGCAGTTCTTC.

This clone was seen a few times. This chain joins TRBV25-1 and TRBJ1-2, with a possible D match to TRBD1 (5 bases). Trimming removed 4 bases from V and 8 bases from J, with 14 bases in between. The germline gives CDR1 MGHDK, CDR2 SYGVNS. The CDR3 loop spans 13 amino acids. The CDR3 DNA sequence: TGTGCCAGCAGTGCGGGACCCGGAGGCGGCTACACCTTC. It encodes CASSAGPGGGYTF.

This clone has a single count. CDR3 loop: CASSWGLAGAGELFF. The DNA for the CDR3 is TGTGCCAGCAGCTGGGGACTAGCGGGAGCCGGGGAGCTGTTTTTT. This chain links TRBV5-6 with TRBJ2-2; 14 nucleotides match TRBD2. The CDR3 length is 15 residues. Germline CDR1 is SGHDT and CDR2 is YYEEEE. Trimming at V came to 3 bases and at J to 6 bases, leaving 1 base not matched to a gene.

The chain joins TRBV11-2 to TRBJ2-5, with TRBD1 as a possible D gene (5 bases). The CDR3 length is 12 residues. V lost 2 bases and J 5 bases, leaving 6 bases between the germline ends. The germline V gene encodes CDR1 SGHAT and CDR2 FQNNGV. This chain's CDR3 is CASSLKGETQYF. Written as DNA, the CDR3 is TGTGCCAGCAGCTTAAAGGGGGAGACCCAGTACTTC.

As to this clone: Different DNA sequences within this sample yield the same CDR3. This chain joins TRBV9 and TRBJ2-3; no firm D call. V lost 2 bases and J 5 bases, leaving 3 bases between the germline ends. Germline CDR1 and CDR2: SGDLS and YYNGEE. The CDR3 is made up of 11 amino acids. CDR3 DNA: TGTGCCAGCAGCGTTGAAGATACGCAGTATTTT. This encodes CASSVEDTQYF.

The chain couples TRBV27 to TRBJ1-2; D is possibly TRBD1 (5 bases). The ends were cut back, 0 bases at V and 4 bases at J, with 18 bases in the middle. CDR1 MNHEY and CDR2 SMNVEV come from the germline V gene (reference sequence). The CDR3 runs to 17 residues. CDR3 sequence reads: CASSLSLDIGTSYGYTF. Written as DNA, the CDR3 is TGTGCCAGCAGTTTATCTTTGGATATAGGGACTTCCTATGGCTACACCTTC.

The rearrangement uses TRBV9 and TRBJ1-2; TRBD1 agrees at 8 bases. Per the germline V gene, CDR1 is SGDLS and CDR2 is YYNGEE. V trimming: 0 bases; J trimming: 4 bases; junction bases outside the gene matches: 8. The CDR3 has 16 amino acids. The CDR3 nucleotides read TGTGCCAGCAGCGTAGCTAAGACAGGGGCGGGCTATGGCTACACCTTC. This sequence encodes CASSVAKTGAGYGYTF.

A single count supports this clone. The chain joins TRBV27 to TRBJ2-7, with D possibly being TRBD1 (6 bases). Germline V gene lookup returns CDR1 MNHEY and CDR2 SMNVEV (reference sequence). This CDR3 has 15 residues. V lost 6 bases to trimming and J lost 3 bases, with 18 bases between them. DNA of the CDR3: TGTGCCAGCAGGTCTTCCCGGGACACTTTCTACGAGCAGTACTTC. Its translation is CASRSSRDTFYEQYF.

V usage is TRBV7-9 and J usage is TRBJ2-3; 11 bases are a match to TRBD2. The CDR3 contains 16 residues. Trimming took 7 bases from V and 4 from J; bases not matched to a gene: 10. CDR1 is SEHNR, CDR2 FQNEAQ, per germline (reference sequence). For the CDR3, the DNA is TGTGCCAGCATCATAGCGGGAGGGCAGTTGGCAGATACGCAGTATTTT. Translating it yields CASIIAGGQLADTQYF.